This is a list of T cell receptor beta chains from one sample in a study of T-cell memory formation after mild COVID-19. TCRdb re-called the 5' RACE reads with MiXCR, one entry per CDR3 protein. The sample yields roughly 450,000 distinct CDR3 sequences, about a sixth seen once. Material for sequencing was PBMCs or a T cell subset sorted from them (not recorded which). These receptors originate from a young man who had mild COVID-19 (a few samples of this study predate the infection). Cell type and time point are not known. The CDR3 runs from the conserved cysteine through the conserved F or W. The order of the fields is J gene, V gene, clone size, D gene, CDR3 DNA, CDR3 protein. D genes are given only for firm matches. Only some rows state a clone size, as once, few, many or a class for expanded clones.

TRBJ2-3 | TRBV11-2 | . | . | TGTGCCAGCAGCTCAACGGAGTGGTCAGATACGCAGTATTTT | CASSSTEWSDTQYF
TRBJ1-1 | TRBV6-1 | . | . | TGTGCCAGCAGTGAAGCGCTTTTGGCTTTCGGTGGGAACACTGAAGCTTTCTTT | CASSEALLAFGGNTEAFF
TRBJ2-3 | TRBV5-1 | . | TRBD1 | TGCGCCAGCAGCTCCGACAGGGGGCTGACAGATACGCAGTATTTT | CASSSDRGLTDTQYF
TRBJ1-2 | TRBV5-5 | . | . | TGTGCCAGCAGCCCGGACCCCCGCGGCTACACCTTC | CASSPDPRGYTF
TRBJ1-2 | TRBV5-1 | . | . | TGCGCCAGCAGCTTGGAAGCGACAGACTATGGCTACACCTTC | CASSLEATDYGYTF
TRBJ1-1 | TRBV27 | few | . | TGTGCCAGCAGGGTCGGGAACACTGAAGCTTTCTTT | CASRVGNTEAFF
TRBJ1-1 | TRBV7-2 | few | . | TGTGCCAGCAGTAAAGACAGACGCACTGAAGCTTTCTTT | CASSKDRRTEAFF
TRBJ2-7 | TRBV7-2 | . | . | TGTGCCAGCAGCACCCGTGCGGAGGGCTACGAGCAGTACTTC | CASSTRAEGYEQYF
TRBJ1-6 | TRBV4-2 | . | . | TGTGCCAGCAGCGAGGACGACGGGGATAATTCACCCCTCCACTTT | CASSEDDGDNSPLHF
TRBJ2-1 | TRBV5-1 | . | . | TGCGCCAGCAGTGAGTGGGATGAGCAGTTCTTC | CASSEWDEQFF
TRBJ1-5 | TRBV5-5 | . | . | TGTGCCAGCAGCTTGGAACCAGGGAGACAACAGCCCCAGCATTTT | CASSLEPGRQQPQHF
TRBJ2-1 | TRBV7-2 | . | TRBD2 | TGTGCCAGCAGCTTTATCGGGATAGCGGGGAACAATGAGCAGTTCTTC | CASSFIGIAGNNEQFF
TRBJ2-1 | TRBV5-1 | few | . | TGCGCCAGCAGCACTTTGGCGGGGAGAGGAGGTGAGCAGTTCTTC | CASSTLAGRGGEQFF
TRBJ2-1 | TRBV7-2 | few | . | TGTGCCAGCAGCTCTAGAGGGGAGCAGTTCTTC | CASSSRGEQFF
TRBJ2-5 | TRBV4-3 | few | TRBD2 | TGCGCCAGCAGCCAACAAACTAGCGGGGGGGCCAGAGAGACCCAGTACTTC | CASSQQTSGGARETQYF
TRBJ2-2 | TRBV20-1 | few | TRBD1 | TGCAGTGCTCGGCCAGGACAGGGCTATGTTGACCGGGAGCTGTTTTTT | CSARPGQGYVDRELFF
TRBJ2-2 | TRBV9 | . | . | TGTGCCAGCAGCGTAGTAACAGGGAAGGCCGGGGAGCTGTTTTTT | CASSVVTGKAGELFF
TRBJ1-2 | TRBV5-1 | . | . | TGCGCCAGCAGCTCCCCGGACAGCAACTATGGCTACACCTTC | CASSSPDSNYGYTF
TRBJ2-5 | TRBV28 | few | . | TGTGCCAGCAGTTCTGGGGGGAGACTAGAAGAGACCCAGTACTTC | CASSSGGRLEETQYF
TRBJ1-5 | TRBV20-1 | . | . | TGCAGTGCTAGTCGGGGAAATCAGCCCCAGCATTTT | CSASRGNQPQHF
TRBJ2-7 | TRBV18 | once | TRBD1 | TGTGCCAGCTACCTCGGACAGGTCTCCTACGAGCAGTACTTC | CASYLGQVSYEQYF